Following are 4 T cell receptor beta chains from one sample sequenced in a study of blood T cell repertoires in COVID-19. Assay: immunoSEQ multiplex PCR; the TCRdb copy retains only in-frame clones and omits some. The sample has 250,000 to 400,000 clones, roughly 90% seen once. The sequenced material came from peripheral blood. The receptors derive from a woman in her thirties with COVID-19, enrolled during active disease.

The chain joins TRBV15 to TRBJ2-1; TRBD2 agrees at 12 bases. The CDR3 extends over 15 amino acids. Germline V gene data show CDR1 as LNHNV and CDR2 as YYDKDF (reference sequence). V was pared by 1 base and J by 8 bases, with 3 bases of the junction left unmatched. CDR3 coding DNA: TGTGCCACCAGCAGAGTCGGACTAGCGGGACATGAGCAGTTCTTC. This translates into CATSRVGLAGHEQFF.

The V call is TRBV5-6, the J call TRBJ1-2, with D unresolved. The CDR3 consists of 14 residues. Germline lookup yields CDR1 SGHDT and CDR2 YYEEEE. V lost 1 base, J lost 0 bases, and 7 bases lay in between. CDR3 amino acids: CASSLLSTNYGYTF. As DNA, the CDR3 is TGTGCCAGCAGCTTGCTGAGTACTAACTATGGCTACACCTTC.

This chain links TRBV3-1 (or the pseudogene TRBV3-2) with TRBJ2-7, with a weak D call TRBD2 (5 bases). The V gene's germline CDR1 is LGHDT and CDR2 YNNKEL (reference sequence). V was pared by 0 bases and J by 3 bases, with 9 bases between. The CDR3 has 14 amino acids. CDR3 in DNA: TGTGCCAGCAGCCAAGAAGGGAGCGTCTACGAGCAGTACTTC. Amino acids: CASSQEGSVYEQYF.

V is TRBV4-2 and J is TRBJ1-2; maybe TRBD1 (5 bases). Germline V gene lookup returns CDR1 LGHNA and CDR2 YNFKEQ. Trimming pared 3 bases from V and 1 base from J, leaving 9 bases between. The CDR3 contains 14 residues. The CDR3 protein is CASSQAGGNYGYTF. As DNA, the CDR3 is TGTGCCAGCAGCCAGGCCGGGGGTAACTATGGCTACACCTTC.